The T cell receptor (beta chain) under discussion was sequenced for a study of cytomegalovirus exposure and HLA in healthy donors. Some clones are missing from TCRdb's copy, which holds only in-frame ones; the method was immunoSEQ multiplex PCR. The sample contains tens of thousands of clones, around nine tenths of which appear only once. CDR3 length: 14 residues. The V and J ends lost 5 bases and 7 bases respectively, with 15 bases between them. Germline lookup yields CDR1 MDHEN and CDR2 SYDVKM. The chain joins TRBV28 to TRBJ1-5; a possible D gene is TRBD1 (5 bases). This clonotype was sampled from a woman aged 18-35 years in good health and CMV-seropositive. The sequenced sample consisted of PBMCs. The CDR3 region has the DNA TGTGCCAGCAGTCCTCCAGGGTTCAGCCAGCCCCAGCATTTT. Protein product: CASSPPGFSQPQHF.